Presented here are 24 T cell receptor beta chains from one specimen sequenced in a study of technical replicates of blood from a few donors. Sequencing used immunoSEQ multiplex PCR; TCRdb keeps in-frame clones, though not all of them. The table has around 83,000 clones, around 94% seen once. Source material: T cells isolated from PBMCs. All receptors come from a human donor in good health.

This clone was seen just once. This chain joins TRBV12-5 and TRBJ1-6, with a tentative D call TRBD1 (5 bases). Per germline, CDR1 LGHNT and CDR2 FRNRAP. The CDR3 consists of 20 residues. Trimming cost V 0 bases and J 9 bases, with 27 bases left between them. The CDR3 spells CASGLVLSGTPLPGGSPLHF. CDR3 sequence (DNA): TGTGCTAGTGGTTTGGTACTATCGGGGACTCCCTTACCTGGGGGTTCACCCCTCCACTTT.

The count of this clone is one. The rearrangement links TRBV27 to TRBJ1-4; 7 nucleotides agree with TRBD1. The CDR3 has 14 amino acids. Trimming at V came to 4 bases and at J to 8 bases, leaving 7 bases not matched to a gene. The germline CDR1 and CDR2 sequences are MNHEY and SMNVEV (reference sequence). CDR3 nucleotides: TGTGCCAGCAGTTCGACAGGGTTTAGGGAAAAACTGTTTTTT. Its protein product is CASSSTGFREKLFF.

The chain has TRBV6-6 and TRBJ2-5; the D gene is possibly TRBD1 (6 bases). This CDR3 region has 16 residues. CDR1 and CDR2 from the germline V gene are MNHNY and SVGAGI (reference sequence). The V end was cut by 2 bases, the J end by 5 bases, with 18 bases between. Here the CDR3 DNA reads TGTGCCAGCAGTTACAGGGGGAAGTACGAGGGGGAGACCCAGTACTTC. Its translation: CASSYRGKYEGETQYF.

The chain recombines TRBV5-6 with TRBJ2-2; D not resolved. The CDR3 length is 14 residues. Trimming cost V 2 bases and J 0 bases, with 5 bases left between them. CDR1 SGHDT and CDR2 YYEEEE come from the germline V gene. CDR3 region: CASSFLSNTGELFF. The CDR3 bases are TGTGCCAGCAGCTTTCTCTCGAACACCGGGGAGCTGTTTTTT.

This chain links TRBV2 with TRBJ1-5; 8 bases are shared with TRBD1. J gave up 4 bases and V 6 bases, and 2 bases lay outside the gene matches. The CDR3 consists of 13 residues. Germline V CDR1 and CDR2: SNHLY, FYNNEI. CDR3 DNA: TGTGCCAGCAGGGACAGGGTTAATCAGCCCCAGCATTTT. Its translation: CASRDRVNQPQHF.

The V and J genes are TRBV5-6 and TRBJ2-3; 9 bases fit TRBD2. CDR3 length: 15 amino acids. Trimming removed 0 bases from V and 4 bases from J; junction bases left unmatched: 3. The V gene's germline CDR1 is SGHDT and CDR2 YYEEEE. CDR3 protein: CASSLVQRGADTQYF. In DNA, the CDR3 is TGTGCCAGCAGCTTGGTACAGCGGGGGGCAGATACGCAGTATTTT. Using reference TRBV5-6 and TRBJ2-3 for the parts outside the CDR3, the full variable domain is DAGVTQSPTHLIKTRGQQVTLRCSPKSGHDTVSWYQQALGQGPQFIFQYYEEEERQRGNFPDRFSGHQFPNYSSELNVNALLLGDSALYLCASSLVQRGADTQYFGPGTRLTVL.

The chain has TRBV13 and TRBJ1-1; 7 bases line up with TRBD1. Germline V lookup: CDR1 PRHDT, CDR2 FYEKMQ (reference sequence). The trim removed 3 bases at V and 6 bases at J, leaving 13 bases unmatched. This CDR3 has 16 residues. CDR3 protein: CASSFSEQGREAEAFF. Here the CDR3 DNA reads TGTGCCAGCAGCTTTTCGGAACAGGGGAGAGAAGCTGAAGCTTTCTTT.

CDR3 amino acids: CASRPGTITYEQYF. The CDR3 DNA is TGCGCCAGCAGGCCCGGGACTATAACCTACGAGCAGTACTTC. The chain carries TRBV10-2 and TRBJ2-7; TRBD2 agrees at 7 bases. J lost 2 bases, V lost 6 bases, and 7 bases had no gene match. CDR3 length: 14 amino acids. The V gene's germline CDR1 is WSHSY and CDR2 SAAADI.

This clone was seen more than once but under ten times. The chain uses TRBV4-2 and TRBJ1-1; 7 bases are a match to TRBD1. Losses at the gene ends were 2 bases for V and 5 bases for J; bases not matched to a gene: 5. The CDR3 is made up of 14 amino acids. Per germline, CDR1 LGHNA and CDR2 YNFKEQ. The CDR3 sequence is CASSQTGDVTEAFF. CDR3 bases: TGTGCCAGCAGCCAAACAGGGGACGTAACTGAAGCTTTCTTT.

The chain couples TRBV5-1 to TRBJ1-2; no definite D call. Trimming cost V 0 bases and J 8 bases, with 20 bases left between them. CDR1 and CDR2 (germline): SGHRS, YFSETQ. The CDR3 covers 16 residues. Written as DNA, the CDR3 is TGCGCCAGCAGCTTGGTTGAACGGTCATCTTCCGCCGGCTACACCTTC. As protein: CASSLVERSSSAGYTF.

The chain recombines TRBV5-6 with TRBJ2-7; TRBD1 aligns across 7 bases. From germline, CDR1 is SGHDT and CDR2 YYEEEE. V shed 4 bases and J 1 base; nucleotides not matched to a gene: 8. This CDR3 is 15 amino acids long. The CDR3 nucleotides are TGTGCCAGCAGCCTAAAGTGGGACAGATCCTACGAGCAGTACTTC. As protein: CASSLKWDRSYEQYF.

This sequence joins TRBV2 and TRBJ2-7; 8 bases fit TRBD2. The ends lost 7 bases at V and 2 bases at J; junction bases unmatched: 4. From germline, CDR1 is SNHLY and CDR2 FYNNEI. The CDR3 covers 13 residues. CDR3 protein: CASMTSVTYEQYF. CDR3 DNA sequence: TGTGCCAGCATGACTAGCGTGACCTACGAGCAGTACTTC.

The chain employs TRBV7-8 and TRBJ2-5; 9 positions agree with TRBD2. The CDR3 is 15 residues long. V dropped 5 bases and J dropped 2; count of bases not matched to a gene: 6. The germline V gene has CDR1 SGHVS and CDR2 FQNEAQ. CDR3 DNA sequence: TGTGCCAGCAGCCGAGCGGGGGGACTTCAAGAGACCCAGTACTTC. It codes for CASSRAGGLQETQYF.

This sequence joins TRBV7-2 and TRBJ1-2, with D perhaps TRBD1 (5 bases). Germline V CDR1 and CDR2: SGHTA, FQGNSA. Trimming shortened V by 5 bases and J by 5 bases, and 21 bases separated the two germline ends. This CDR3 comprises 16 residues. DNA for the CDR3: TGTGCCAGCAGCCCCGATTTGGGGCAGGTCGATTATGGCTACACCTTC. Its protein product is CASSPDLGQVDYGYTF.

The V call is TRBV10-2, the J call TRBJ2-7, with 8 bases fitting TRBD2. The V gene's germline CDR1 is WSHSY and CDR2 SAAADI. V trimming: 4 bases; J trimming: 3 bases; junction bases outside the gene matches: 8. The CDR3 has 15 amino acids. CDR3 loop: CASSGRGGTNYEQYF. CDR3 bases: TGCGCCAGCAGTGGACGGGGGGGGACAAACTACGAGCAGTACTTC.

This chain joins TRBV28 and TRBJ2-7, with D possibly being TRBD2 (7 bases). Trimming took 6 bases from V and 4 from J, leaving 13 bases between them. Looked up from germline, CDR1 is MDHEN and CDR2 is SYDVKM. CDR3 length: 13 residues. CDR3 loop: CASSLGGGYEQYF. CDR3 bases: TGTGCCAGCAGCCTGGGAGGGGGATACGAGCAGTACTTC. Full variable domain (missing parts from reference TRBV28 and TRBJ2-7): DVKVTQSSRYLVKRTGEKVFLECVQDMDHENMFWYRQDPGLGLRLIYFSYDVKMKEKGDIPEGYSVSREKKERFSLILESASTNQTSMYLCASSLGGGYEQYFGPGTRLTVT.

Here the CDR3 DNA reads TGCAGCGTTGAAGACCTTGGGGACAGGGGGTACGAGCAGTACTTC. This gives the protein CSVEDLGDRGYEQYF. This sequence joins TRBV29-1 and TRBJ2-7; 11 nucleotides align to TRBD1. The CDR3 spans 15 residues. With V trimmed by 0 bases and J by 4 bases, 5 bases remained unmatched. Germline CDR1 reads SQVTM; CDR2 reads ANQGSEA.

The chain combines TRBV5-1 with TRBJ2-2, with D tentatively TRBD1 (5 bases). Germline CDR1 and CDR2: SGHRS and YFSETQ. V was cut by 0 bases and J by 6 bases, with 6 bases left in between. The CDR3 runs 13 residues. The CDR3 loop is CASSLEGAGELFF. The CDR3 nucleotides are TGCGCCAGCAGCTTGGAAGGGGCCGGGGAGCTGTTTTTT.

The CDR3 spells CASSPGGPMAFF. The CDR3, as DNA: TGTGCCAGCAGCCCCGGAGGCCCCATGGCTTTCTTT. V usage is TRBV7-9 and J usage is TRBJ1-1; D unclear. V was shortened by 5 bases and J by 11 bases, with 15 bases between the two germline ends. CDR1 and CDR2 (germline): SEHNR, FQNEAQ (reference sequence). This CDR3 contains 12 residues.

V is TRBV11-2 and J is TRBJ1-2, with 9 bases that match TRBD1. The CDR3 length is 14 residues. V lost 1 base and J lost 3; bases outside the gene matches: 0. Germline CDR1 reads SGHAT; CDR2 reads FQNNGV. The CDR3 nucleotides read TGTGCCAGCAGCTTAGGGGACAGGGACTATGGCTACACCTTC. It translates to CASSLGDRDYGYTF.

The chain links TRBV25-1 to TRBJ1-1, with D maybe TRBD1 (6 bases). The CDR3 length is 15 residues. V was trimmed by 6 bases and J by 1 base, leaving 15 bases between them. The germline V gene encodes CDR1 MGHDK and CDR2 SYGVNS. CDR3 sequence: CASRLGGEGNTEAFF. The CDR3 coding sequence is TGTGCCAGCAGGCTAGGGGGGGAGGGGAACACTGAAGCTTTCTTT.

The chain couples TRBV6-5 to TRBJ1-1, with D tentatively TRBD1 (5 bases). Germline V gives CDR1 MNHEY, CDR2 SVGAGI. This CDR3 contains 13 residues. The V end lost 4 bases, the J end lost 1 base, and 7 bases lay between the germline ends. CDR3 in DNA: TGTGCCAGCAGTTGGCAGGGGAACACTGAAGCTTTCTTT. It specifies CASSWQGNTEAFF.

The chain recombines TRBV2 with TRBJ1-4; D is ambiguous. This CDR3 is 14 amino acids long. Germline V gives CDR1 SNHLY, CDR2 FYNNEI. V shed 2 bases and J shed 13 bases, with 17 bases lying between them. CDR3 region: CASSEFDKISLLFF. The CDR3 DNA sequence: TGTGCCAGCAGTGAATTTGACAAAATTTCACTACTGTTTTTT.

V and J are TRBV19 and TRBJ1-5; TRBD1 might be the D (6 bases). The CDR3 runs 13 residues. Germline CDR1 LNHDA, CDR2 SQIVND (reference sequence). The germline V and J ends were trimmed by 5 bases and 5 bases, with 10 bases remaining between them. CDR3 nucleotide sequence: TGTGCCAGTAGTGAGGACAGTTATCAGCCCCAGCATTTT. Translated: CASSEDSYQPQHF.